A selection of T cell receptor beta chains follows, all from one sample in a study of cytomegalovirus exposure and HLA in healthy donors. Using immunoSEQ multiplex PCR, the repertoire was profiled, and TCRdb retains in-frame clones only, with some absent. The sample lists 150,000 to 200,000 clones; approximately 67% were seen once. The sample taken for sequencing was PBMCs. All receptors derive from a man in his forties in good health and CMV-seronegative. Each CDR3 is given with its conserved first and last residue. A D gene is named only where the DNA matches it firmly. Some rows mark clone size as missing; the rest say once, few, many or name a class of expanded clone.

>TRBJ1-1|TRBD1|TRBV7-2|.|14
TGTGCCAGCAGCCAGGGACAGGGGAACACTGAAGCTTTCTTT
CASSQGQGNTEAFF
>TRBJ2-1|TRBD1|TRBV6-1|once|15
TGTGCCTGCGATCTTGACAGGGTTTCTGTGGATGAGCAGTTCTTC
CACDLDRVSVDEQFF
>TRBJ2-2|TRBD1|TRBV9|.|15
TGTGCCAGCAACCAGGGACAGGTGAACACCGGGGAGCTGTTTTTT
CASNQGQVNTGELFF
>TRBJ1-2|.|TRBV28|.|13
TGTGCCAGCAGAAAACCCGGGAATTATGGCTACACCTTC
CASRKPGNYGYTF
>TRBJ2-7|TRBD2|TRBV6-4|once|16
TGTGCCAGCAGCGACACTAGCGGGGGAGGCAAATACGAGCAGTACTTC
CASSDTSGGGKYEQYF
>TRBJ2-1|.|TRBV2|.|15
TGTGCCAGCAGTCGGCGGGTCAGCTCCTACAATGAGCAGTTCTTC
CASSRRVSSYNEQFF
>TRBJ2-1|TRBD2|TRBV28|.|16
TGTGCCAGCAGTTTCTATCCTAGCGGGGGGGCCAATGAGCAGTTCTTC
CASSFYPSGGANEQFF
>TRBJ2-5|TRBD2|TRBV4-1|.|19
TGCGCCAGCAGCCAAGATAATCTAGCGGGGGCCACCTTTCAAGAGACCCAGTACTTC
CASSQDNLAGATFQETQYF
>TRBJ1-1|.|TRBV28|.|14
TGTGCCAGCAGTTTAAACCGCAGTCCGATTGAAGCTTTCTTT
CASSLNRSPIEAFF
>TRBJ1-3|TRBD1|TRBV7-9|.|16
TGTGCCAGCAGCGACACACAGGGGGCGGGTGGAAACACCATATATTTT
CASSDTQGAGGNTIYF